Presented here are 13 T cell receptor beta chains from one specimen sequenced in a study of early T cells in non-severe SARS-CoV-2 infection. TCRdb re-derived calls from the 5' RACE reads in MiXCR, one entry per CDR3 protein. The data show approximately 23,000 distinct CDR3 sequences, roughly 4.2% seen once. The sample taken for sequencing was whole blood. The origin of the receptors is an adult who was a healthcare worker with PCR-confirmed SARS-CoV-2 infection or an uninfected control (not recorded which).

Many counts were recorded for this clonotype. The chain employs TRBV10-2 and TRBJ2-1; 13 positions match TRBD2. The CDR3 loop spans 16 amino acids. The germline V gene has CDR1 WSHSY and CDR2 SAAADI. The V segment lost 3 bases and the J segment 10 bases; nucleotides outside the gene matches: 9. The CDR3 here is CASSEARLAGGPEQFF. The CDR3 nucleotides are TGCGCCAGCAGTGAAGCTAGACTAGCGGGGGGACCGGAGCAGTTCTTC.

This clonotype was counted only a few times. V gene TRBV5-4 combines with J gene TRBJ2-5; 9 bases are shared with TRBD2. Germline-derived CDR1 and CDR2 are SGHNT and YYREEE (reference sequence). This CDR3 region has 15 residues. V was pared by 0 bases and J by 5 bases, with 5 bases of the junction left unmatched. This CDR3 is CASSLGRGGPETQYF. CDR3 sequence (DNA): TGTGCCAGCAGCTTGGGGCGGGGGGGCCCGGAGACCCAGTACTTC.

Ten or more counts support this clonotype. The chain carries TRBV25-1 and TRBJ1-4; the match to TRBD1 covers 7 bases. The length of the CDR3 is 16 residues. With V trimmed by 1 base and J by 8 bases, 10 bases remained unmatched. The germline CDR1 and CDR2 sequences are MGHDK and SYGVNS. CDR3: CASSELGNRGKEKLFF. The CDR3 coding sequence is TGTGCCAGCAGTGAATTGGGTAACAGGGGAAAGGAAAAACTGTTTTTT.

This clonotype was seen repeatedly, ten times or more. The V call is TRBV21-1, the J call TRBJ1-2; TRBD1, the table's D call, was not compared with the DNA. TRBV21-1 constitutes a pseudogene. CDR3 length equals 15 residues. The CDR3 loop reads CASSSPPGSNYGYTF. The CDR3 nucleotides read TGTGCCAGCAGCTCCCCCCCCGGGTCCAACTATGGCTACACCTTC.

This clonotype appeared many times. The rearrangement uses TRBV3-1 and TRBJ2-7, with 11 bases fitting TRBD2. Looked up from germline, CDR1 is LGHDT and CDR2 is YNNKEL (reference sequence). V lost 3 bases, J lost 4 bases, and 5 bases stayed unmatched. The CDR3 has 15 amino acids. The CDR3 region is CASSHPSGGLYEQYF. DNA for the CDR3: TGTGCCAGCAGCCACCCTAGCGGGGGGTTGTACGAGCAGTACTTC.

There are many counts of this clonotype. The chain uses TRBV4-1 and TRBJ2-7; 10 bases fit TRBD2. Germline V gene sequence: CDR1 MGHRA, CDR2 YSYEKL. The CDR3 length is 15 residues. J lost 2 bases, V lost 6 bases, and 7 bases had no gene match. The CDR3 sequence is CASRQQGLATYEQYF. The CDR3 nucleotides are TGCGCCAGCAGGCAACAGGGACTAGCGACCTACGAGCAGTACTTC.

In its sample, this clonotype was seen many times. The CDR3 region is CASSVSLAAAYDEQYF. In DNA, the CDR3 is TGTGCCAGCAGCGTATCACTAGCGGCGGCCTATGACGAGCAGTACTTC. The chain is built from TRBV9 and TRBJ2-7; 8 positions agree with TRBD2. The CDR3 is 16 residues long. CDR1 SGDLS and CDR2 YYNGEE come from the germline V gene. V lost 1 base to trimming and J lost 5 bases; unmatched junction nucleotides: 11.

This clonotype appeared many times. The chain employs TRBV3-1 and TRBJ2-7; 8 nucleotides agree with TRBD2. Germline V CDR1 and CDR2: LGHDT, YNNKEL (reference sequence). With 3 bases clipped from V and 6 bases from J, the junction kept 7 bases outside the gene matches. This CDR3 contains 14 residues. Here the CDR3 reads CASSHRGGEGEQYF. CDR3 nucleotides: TGTGCCAGCAGCCACCGGGGGGGCGAAGGCGAGCAGTACTTC.

V and J are TRBV10-2 and TRBJ2-2; the D gene is possibly TRBD1 (5 bases). Per germline, CDR1 WSHSY and CDR2 SAAADI. The CDR3 sequence is 14 residues long. V gave up 8 bases and J gave up 1 base, with 11 bases separating them. CDR3 bases: TGCGCCAGCCGGTTTGACAGGAACACCGGGGAGCTGTTTTTT. Its protein product is CASRFDRNTGELFF.

This clonotype was observed many times. Written as DNA, the CDR3 is TGTGCCAGCAGCTTAGAGGATCAGCCCCAGCATTTT. It translates to CASSLEDQPQHF. The J gene is TRBJ1-5, the V gene TRBV7-9; D remains ambiguous. This CDR3 is 12 amino acids long. Between the trimmed V and J ends, which lost 1 base and 5 bases, there was a span of 3 bases. Per the germline V gene, CDR1 is SEHNR and CDR2 is FQNEAQ (reference sequence).

V usage is TRBV5-1 and J usage is TRBJ2-7; D unclear. Germline V CDR1 and CDR2: SGHRS, YFSETQ. The CDR3 has 14 residues. The V end was cut by 4 bases, the J end by 2 bases, with 13 bases between. CDR3 loop: CASSPPDVTYEQYF. CDR3 DNA: TGCGCCAGCAGCCCACCCGACGTAACCTACGAGCAGTACTTC. Looking up the rest from reference TRBV5-1 and TRBJ2-7 gives the full variable domain: KAGVTQTPRYLIKTRGQQVTLSCSPISGHRSVSWYQQTPGQGLQFLFEYFSETQRNKGNFPGRFSGRQFSNSRSEMNVSTLELGDSALYLCASSPPDVTYEQYFGPGTRLTVT.

This clonotype was seen many times. The chain uses TRBV7-2 and TRBJ2-3; D is possibly TRBD2 (6 bases). Trimming pared 2 bases from V and 1 base from J, leaving 7 bases between. CDR3 size: 14 residues. CDR1 SGHTA and CDR2 FQGNSA come from the germline V gene. The DNA for the CDR3 is TGTGCCAGCAGCTTAAGGAGGGGCACAGATACGCAGTATTTT. Protein: CASSLRRGTDTQYF.

This clonotype was observed many times. The CDR3 sequence is CASSFGTGEQFF. The DNA for the CDR3 is TGTGCCAGCAGTTTCGGTACTGGAGAGCAGTTCTTC. The V call is TRBV12-3 or TRBV12-4, the J call TRBJ2-1; no definite D call. V lost 3 bases, J lost 10 bases, and 10 bases lay in between. The CDR3 loop spans 12 amino acids.